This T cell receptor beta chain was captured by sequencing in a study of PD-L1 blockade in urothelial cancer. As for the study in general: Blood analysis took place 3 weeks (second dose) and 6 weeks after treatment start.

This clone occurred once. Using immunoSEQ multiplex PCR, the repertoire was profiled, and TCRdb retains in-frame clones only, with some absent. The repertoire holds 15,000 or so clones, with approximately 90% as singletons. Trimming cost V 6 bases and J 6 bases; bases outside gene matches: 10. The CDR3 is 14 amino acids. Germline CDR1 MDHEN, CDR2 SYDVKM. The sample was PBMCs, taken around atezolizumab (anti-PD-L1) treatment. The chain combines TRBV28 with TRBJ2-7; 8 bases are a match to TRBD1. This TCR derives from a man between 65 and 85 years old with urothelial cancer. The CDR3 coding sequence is TGTGCCAGCAGAGGGACAGGCCTTACCTCCGAGCAGTACTTC. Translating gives CASRGTGLTSEQYF.